These 25 T cell receptor beta chains originate from one sample sequenced in a study of T cell responses to AZD1222 COVID-19 vaccine. The data were produced by immunoSEQ multiplex PCR, yet TCRdb's version contains in-frame clones alone and is incomplete. The top ten hold approximately 5.4% of the sample, which has approximately 80,000 clones, roughly 87% seen once. Material: peripheral blood, obtained on day 0 of MenACWY control vaccination. Receptors originate from an adult in good health.

The sample holds one count of this clone. The chain links TRBV5-6 to TRBJ2-1, with TRBD2 identical over 9 bases. Germline CDR1 SGHDT, CDR2 YYEEEE. CDR3 length: 15 amino acids. J gave up 9 bases and V 0 bases, and 7 bases lay outside the gene matches. The CDR3 sequence is CASSLGLAGFLEQFF. CDR3 DNA: TGTGCCAGCAGCTTGGGGCTAGCGGGGTTCCTTGAGCAGTTCTTC.

V gene TRBV5-1 combines with J gene TRBJ2-5, with a weak D call TRBD1 (6 bases). CDR3 length equals 13 residues. V was clipped by 5 bases and J by 4 bases, with 12 bases between them. The germline gives CDR1 SGHRS, CDR2 YFSETQ. The CDR3 DNA reads as TGCGCCAGCAGGCTACAGGGTGGAGAGACCCAGTACTTC. Translation: CASRLQGGETQYF. The full variable domain, completed using reference TRBV5-1 and TRBJ2-5, is KAGVTQTPRYLIKTRGQQVTLSCSPISGHRSVSWYQQTPGQGLQFLFEYFSETQRNKGNFPGRFSGRQFSNSRSEMNVSTLELGDSALYLCASRLQGGETQYFGPGTRLLVL.

The gene calls are TRBV30 and TRBJ1-4; TRBD1 matches 9 bases. The V segment lost 3 bases and the J segment 8 bases; nucleotides outside the gene matches: 10. The CDR3 loop spans 15 amino acids. The germline gives CDR1 GTSNPN, CDR2 SVGIG (reference sequence). CDR3 coding DNA: TGTGCCTGGAGGGGCACAGGGGGCGCGTCGGAAAAACTGTTTTTT. Amino acids: CAWRGTGGASEKLFF.

The J gene is TRBJ1-4, the V gene TRBV18, with D possibly being TRBD1 (6 bases). V was trimmed by 4 bases and J by 5 bases, leaving 14 bases between them. Looked up from germline, CDR1 is KGHSH and CDR2 is LQKENI. The CDR3 contains 15 residues. This chain's CDR3 is CASSRQQGSNEKLFF. The CDR3 DNA follows: TGTGCCAGCTCACGACAACAGGGATCCAATGAAAAACTGTTTTTT.

The chain couples TRBV6-6 to TRBJ2-2, with TRBD1 matching over 7 bases. The CDR3 consists of 14 residues. Germline CDR1 and CDR2: MNHNY and SVGAGI (reference sequence). V trimming: 5 bases; J trimming: 3 bases; junction bases outside the gene matches: 3. The CDR3 DNA reads as TGTGCCAGCAGTGAGACAGGGTACACCGGGGAGCTGTTTTTT. Protein: CASSETGYTGELFF.

The V and J genes are TRBV28 and TRBJ1-2, with D tentatively TRBD1 (6 bases). V dropped 2 bases and J dropped 4 bases, with 14 bases sitting between them. This CDR3 has 15 residues. The germline CDR1 and CDR2 sequences are MDHEN and SYDVKM. The chain's CDR3 is CASSLTGSEAYGYTF. In DNA form, the CDR3 reads TGTGCCAGCAGTTTAACAGGGAGCGAGGCCTATGGCTACACCTTC.

The chain uses TRBV4-3 and TRBJ2-5, with D maybe TRBD2 (7 bases). The CDR3 is 15 amino acids. V was shortened by 6 bases and J by 5 bases, with 19 bases between the two germline ends. Per the germline V gene, CDR1 is LGHNA and CDR2 is YSLEER. In DNA form, the CDR3 reads TGCGCCAGCAGTTATGTGAGGGGGGGCGGGGAGACCCAGTACTTC. Its protein product is CASSYVRGGGETQYF.

The chain uses TRBV6-5 and TRBJ1-5; D not resolved. This CDR3 contains 15 residues. V lost 5 bases and J lost 0, with 11 bases in between. Germline CDR1 is MNHEY and CDR2 is SVGAGI. The CDR3 DNA reads TGTGCCAGCAGTCAGGAAACCTATAGCAATCAGCCCCAGCATTTT. Residues: CASSQETYSNQPQHF.

The V call is TRBV7-2, the J call TRBJ2-7; D is tentatively TRBD1 or TRBD2 (6 bases each). Germline assignment: CDR1 SGHTA and CDR2 FQGNSA. V was cut by 1 base and J by 1 base, with 14 bases left in between. The CDR3 loop spans 16 amino acids. CDR3 nucleotide sequence: TGTGCCAGCAGCTTAGGGCCCAGGGGAGGATCCTACGAGCAGTACTTC. The encoded protein is CASSLGPRGGSYEQYF.

This sequence joins TRBV10-2 and TRBJ1-2; no firm D call. Trimming removed 5 bases at V and 2 bases at J, with 9 bases between. From germline, CDR1 is WSHSY and CDR2 SAAADI. This CDR3 region has 13 residues. CDR3 residues: CASSFGANYGYTF. The CDR3 region has the DNA TGCGCCAGCAGTTTTGGCGCGAACTATGGCTACACCTTC.

V usage is TRBV11-3 and J usage is TRBJ2-7; D is uncertain. Germline V gene lookup returns CDR1 SGHNT and CDR2 YENEEA. The CDR3 spans 14 residues. Trimming left V 2 bases short and J 1 base short, with 9 bases between. The CDR3 protein is CASSLLDKSYEQYF. CDR3 nucleotides: TGTGCCAGCAGCTTACTTGACAAGTCCTACGAGCAGTACTTC.

The genes are TRBV5-1 and TRBJ2-6, with D perhaps TRBD2 (6 bases). V lost 4 bases and J 0 bases, leaving 14 bases between the germline ends. The germline gives CDR1 SGHRS, CDR2 YFSETQ. The CDR3 consists of 17 residues. The CDR3 is CASSRLVGGSGANVLTF. CDR3 coding DNA: TGCGCCAGCAGCCGCCTGGTGGGGGGCTCTGGGGCCAACGTCCTGACTTTC.

The chain couples TRBV14 to TRBJ1-6, with TRBD1 identical over 9 bases. Trimming removed 0 bases from V and 8 bases from J; junction bases left unmatched: 2. This CDR3 has 15 residues. In germline, CDR1 is SGHDN, CDR2 FVKESK. The CDR3 nucleotides are TGTGCCAGCAGCCAAGAGACAGGGGGATATTCACCCCTCCACTTT. Its protein product is CASSQETGGYSPLHF.

The V gene is TRBV14, the J gene TRBJ1-5; perhaps TRBD1 as D (5 bases). The V gene's germline CDR1 is SGHDN and CDR2 FVKESK. The CDR3 totals 13 residues. V dropped 6 bases and J dropped 7 bases, with 13 bases sitting between them. CDR3 in amino acids: CASSPDGGQPQHF. CDR3 DNA: TGTGCCAGCAGTCCCGACGGGGGACAGCCCCAGCATTTT.

The V and J genes are TRBV5-1 and TRBJ2-2; 10 nucleotides agree with TRBD2. CDR3 length: 15 amino acids. Germline CDR1 is SGHRS and CDR2 is YFSETQ. V was clipped by 3 bases and J by 5 bases; unmatched bases: 4. The CDR3 sequence is CASSYLAGATGELFF. The DNA of the CDR3 is TGCGCCAGCAGCTATCTAGCGGGGGCAACCGGGGAGCTGTTTTTT.

The V and J genes are TRBV25-1 and TRBJ1-1; D is ambiguous. The CDR3 runs to 13 residues. V shed 5 bases and J shed 0 bases, with 7 bases lying between them. Germline CDR1 reads MGHDK; CDR2 reads SYGVNS. The CDR3 spells CASSRDLNTEAFF. The DNA for the CDR3 is TGTGCCAGCAGTAGAGATTTGAACACTGAAGCTTTCTTT. The complete variable domain, with remaining parts taken from reference TRBV25-1 and TRBJ1-1, reads EADIYQTPRYLVIGTGKKITLECSQTMGHDKMYWYQQDPGMELHLIHYSYGVNSTEKGDLSSESTVSRIRTEHFPLTLESARPSHTSQYLCASSRDLNTEAFFGQGTRLTVV.

This clone was seen only once. The chain links TRBV3-1 (or the pseudogene TRBV3-2) to TRBJ1-6; 8 bases align to TRBD1. Germline V gene data show CDR1 as LGHDT and CDR2 as YNNKEL (reference sequence). J was trimmed by 13 bases and V by 5 bases; bases with no gene match: 19. This CDR3 has 17 amino acids. The CDR3 protein is CASSYDRGRISDIPLHF. The CDR3 DNA reads as TGTGCCAGCAGCTACGACAGGGGACGGATTTCGGATATCCCCCTCCACTTT.

The chain carries TRBV29-1 and TRBJ1-2; 7 bases align to TRBD1. Germline CDR1 and CDR2: SQVTM and ANQGSEA. The CDR3 has 14 residues. Trimming removed 6 bases from V and 2 bases from J; junction bases left unmatched: 9. The CDR3 DNA is TGCAGCGTCCGCAGGGACAGCGAGAACTATGGCTACACCTTC. Amino acids: CSVRRDSENYGYTF.

The chain is built from TRBV11-3 and TRBJ2-7, with D perhaps matching TRBD1 or TRBD2 (5 bases each). This CDR3 region has 18 residues. V was pared by 1 base and J by 3 bases, with 22 bases between. Germline CDR1 reads SGHNT; CDR2 reads YENEEA. The CDR3 spells CASSLAYSPGTAIYEQYF. As DNA, the CDR3 is TGTGCCAGCAGCTTAGCATATTCCCCCGGGACGGCGATCTACGAGCAGTACTTC. Using reference TRBV11-3 and TRBJ2-7 for the parts outside the CDR3, the full variable domain is EAGVVQSPRYKIIEKKQPVAFWCNPISGHNTLYWYLQNLGQGPELLIRYENEEAVDDSQLPKDRFSAERLKGVDSTLKIQPAELGDSAVYLCASSLAYSPGTAIYEQYFGPGTRLTVT.

A single count supports this clone. This chain joins TRBV30 and TRBJ2-1; D not certain. The V gene's germline CDR1 is GTSNPN and CDR2 SVGIG (reference sequence). Trimming left V 4 bases short and J 2 bases short, with 3 bases between. This CDR3 contains 11 residues. This CDR3 is CAWTAYNEQFF. In nucleotides, the CDR3 is TGTGCCTGGACCGCCTACAATGAGCAGTTCTTC.

The chain employs TRBV6-5 and TRBJ2-5; TRBD1 matches at 7 bases. Germline CDR1 and CDR2: MNHEY and SVGAGI. The V and J ends lost 2 bases and 1 base, in that order; junction bases with no gene match: 7. The CDR3 runs 16 residues. CDR3 sequence reads: CASSYRTGRSQETQYF. CDR3 DNA: TGTGCCAGCAGTTACCGGACAGGCAGATCCCAAGAGACCCAGTACTTC.

Note on this clone: Germline and junction disagree at one end, which may indicate a read error. The rearrangement uses TRBV4-1 and TRBJ2-7; TRBD2 aligns across 7 bases. CDR1 MGHRA and CDR2 YSYEKL come from the germline V gene. This CDR3 has 15 residues. The CDR3 region is CASSQGLTSPPSPHF. In DNA, the CDR3 is TGCGCCAGCAGCCAAGGCTTGACTAGCCCCCCGTCCCCGCACTTC.

This chain connects TRBV5-1 to TRBJ1-4, with D hard to call. This CDR3 is built from 15 residues. V dropped 0 bases and J dropped 0 bases, with 6 bases sitting between them. The germline V gene encodes CDR1 SGHRS and CDR2 YFSETQ. The CDR3 region is CASSLVASTNEKLFF. The CDR3 bases are TGCGCCAGCAGCTTGGTAGCCTCAACTAATGAAAAACTGTTTTTT.

V usage is TRBV6-1 and J usage is TRBJ1-1; D is undetermined. CDR1 MNHNS and CDR2 SASEGT come from the germline V gene. The CDR3 sequence is 13 residues long. The V end was cut by 1 base, the J end by 1 base, with 4 bases between. The CDR3 DNA follows: TGTGCCAGCAGTGAAGACAGGAACACTGAAGCTTTCTTT. It yields the protein CASSEDRNTEAFF.

The rearrangement links TRBV28 to TRBJ2-2; D call uncertain. Germline assignment: CDR1 MDHEN and CDR2 SYDVKM. The ends were cut back, 5 bases at V and 0 bases at J, with 4 bases in the middle. CDR3 length: 13 amino acids. The CDR3 coding sequence is TGTGCCAGCAGTCTTACGAACACCGGGGAGCTGTTTTTT. Encoded protein: CASSLTNTGELFF.